This T cell receptor (beta chain) was profiled in a study of cytomegalovirus exposure and HLA in healthy donors. This clone was found once. Here immunoSEQ multiplex PCR was the method, and the copy in TCRdb shows in-frame clones only, minus some. Of 150,000 to 200,000 clones detected, about 86% appear once; the ten largest clones hold 2% to 2.5%. CDR1 is SGDLS and CDR2 is YYNGEE in the germline V gene. This CDR3 has 17 amino acids. V was clipped by 0 bases and J by 2 bases, with 17 bases between them. This clonotype was sampled from a woman aged 18-35 years in good health and CMV-seronegative. The sample consisted of PBMCs. The chain links TRBV9 to TRBJ1-1; a weak D match, TRBD1 (5 bases). CDR3 sequence (DNA): TGTGCCAGCAGCGTAGGAGAACAGGATACTTTTAACACTGAAGCTTTCTTT. Its translation is CASSVGEQDTFNTEAFF.